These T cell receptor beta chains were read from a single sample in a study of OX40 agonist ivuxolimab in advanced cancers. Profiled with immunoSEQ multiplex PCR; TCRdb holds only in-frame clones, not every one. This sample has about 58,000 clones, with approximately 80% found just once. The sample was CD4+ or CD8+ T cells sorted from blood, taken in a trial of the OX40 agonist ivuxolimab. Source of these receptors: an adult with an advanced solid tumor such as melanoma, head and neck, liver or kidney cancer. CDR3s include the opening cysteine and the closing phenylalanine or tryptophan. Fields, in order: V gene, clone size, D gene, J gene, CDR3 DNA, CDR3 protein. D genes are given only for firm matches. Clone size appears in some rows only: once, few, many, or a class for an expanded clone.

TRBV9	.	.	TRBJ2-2	TGTGCCAGCAGCGTAAAAAGCACCGGGGAGCTGTTTTTT	CASSVKSTGELFF
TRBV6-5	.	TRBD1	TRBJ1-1	TGTGCCAGCAGACCCGGCGGACAGGGCACTGAAGCTTTCTTT	CASRPGGQGTEAFF
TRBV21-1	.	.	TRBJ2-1	TGTGCCAGCAGCAAAGATGAGCGCTATTTCTCCTACAATGAGCAGTTCTTC	CASSKDERYFSYNEQFF
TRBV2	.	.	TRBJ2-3	TGTGCCAGCAAGTACACAGATACGCAGTATTTT	CASKYTDTQYF
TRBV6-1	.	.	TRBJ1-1	TGTGCCAGCAGTCCACCAGGGAAACTTGAAGCTTTCTTT	CASSPPGKLEAFF
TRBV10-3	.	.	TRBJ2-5	TGTGCCATCAAACAGGGCGGGCAAGAGACCCAGTACTTC	CAIKQGGQETQYF
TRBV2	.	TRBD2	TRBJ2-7	TGTGCCAGCTCGCCTAGCGGGGAGGGGGAGCAGTACTTC	CASSPSGEGEQYF
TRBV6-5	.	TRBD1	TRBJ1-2	TGTGCCAGCAGTTACTTAACAGGGGGGAACTATGGCTACACCTTC	CASSYLTGGNYGYTF
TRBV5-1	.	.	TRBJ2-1	TGCGCCAGCAGCACCGGACCCTTCAATGAGCAGTTCTTC	CASSTGPFNEQFF
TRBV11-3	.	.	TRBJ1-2	TGTGCCAGCAGCTTAGGTTCGGGTACCTATGGCTACACCTTC	CASSLGSGTYGYTF
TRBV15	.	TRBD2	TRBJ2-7	TGTGCCACCAGCAGAGTGGCCAGCGGGAGGTACGAGCAGTACTTC	CATSRVASGRYEQYF
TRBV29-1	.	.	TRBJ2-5	TGCAGCGTTAGGGGTAGCGCCACACCTAGGGAGACCCAGTACTTC	CSVRGSATPRETQYF
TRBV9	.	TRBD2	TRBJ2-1	TGTGCCAGCAGCGTAGCCCCCCATGGGACTAGCGGCGACAATGAGCAGTTCTTC	CASSVAPHGTSGDNEQFF
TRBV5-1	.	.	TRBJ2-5	TGCGCCAGCAGCACGACCCATCCCCAAGAGACCCAGTACTTC	CASSTTHPQETQYF
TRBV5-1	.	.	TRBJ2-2	TGCGCCAGCAGCTTGAATATTGACCGAGCAATTGCCGGGGAGCTGTTTTTT	CASSLNIDRAIAGELFF
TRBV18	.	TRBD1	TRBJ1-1	TGTGCCAGCTCACGGGGGACAGGGGGGACCACTGAAGCTTTCTTT	CASSRGTGGTTEAFF
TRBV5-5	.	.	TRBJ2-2	TGTGCCTCACAGCTTTGGGGGTTCACCGGGGAGCTGTTTTTT	CASQLWGFTGELFF
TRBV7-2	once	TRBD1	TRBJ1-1	TGTGCCAGCAGCCGGACAGGGAACACTGAAGCTTTCTTT	CASSRTGNTEAFF
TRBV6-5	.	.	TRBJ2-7	TGTGCCAGCAGGGAGCTACTCGGATCCTACGAGCAGTACTTC	CASRELLGSYEQYF
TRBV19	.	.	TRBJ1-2	TGTGCCAGCGGCGGGTTCGTGACGGTCTACACCTTC	CASGGFVTVYTF
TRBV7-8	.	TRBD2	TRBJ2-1	TGTGCCAGCAGCTTGGGGCTAGCGGGGAACAATGAGCAGTTCTTC	CASSLGLAGNNEQFF
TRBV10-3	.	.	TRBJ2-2	TGTGCCTGTTACTCGAACACCGGGGAGCTGTTTTTT	CACYSNTGELFF
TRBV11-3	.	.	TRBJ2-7	TGTGCCAGCAGCTTAGAGGCCCCCTCCTACGAGCAGTACTTC	CASSLEAPSYEQYF